Sequencing of this T cell receptor beta chain was carried out in a study of technical replicates of blood from a handful of donors (dated by TCRdb to about 2017). The V and J ends are trimmed by 9 bases and 0 bases, leaving 10 bases between them. CDR1 and CDR2, per the germline V gene (reference sequence), are LNHNV and YYDKDF. Reading from cysteine to phenylalanine, the CDR3 counts 13 amino acids. Only the CDR3 portion is preserved as DNA: 39 bases, with reading frame beginning at the first base. The method was the immunoSEQ multiplex PCR assay. In TCRdb, the immuneACCESS table is reduced to in-frame sequences with V and J assigned. These tables do not hold every clone; where another copy was compared, an unresolved V gene accounts for under half, and the others remain unexplained. For this sample the table gives tens of thousands of clones, of which around 93% were detected only once. The ten largest make up about 0.26% of the sample.

As for this clone: Its specific antigen is unknown. Base qualities are not recorded, but no much larger clone differs from it by a single base.

The sample consisted of T cells isolated from PBMCs. The clonotype comes from a human donor in good health. This chain joins TRBV15 to TRBJ2-3; D gene: possibly TRBD2, on 6 matching bases. The CDR3 protein: CATRGTSTDTQYF. The nucleotides are TGTGCCACTAGAGGGACTAGCACAGATACGCAGTATTTT.